This TCR beta chain is drawn from a study of blood T cells in healthy people across ages. Study-level points and caveats: In the absence of known donor CMV status, changes in expanded clonotypes were possibly confounded. Roughly linear declines in TCR beta diversity per million T cells occurred with age.

For the second PCR, which ran for roughly 6 to 12 cycles, a sample-barcoded 5' primer and a J-beta primer mix were used. MiXCR, run by TCRdb on the 5' RACE reads, gives a single entry per CDR3 protein. Of roughly 1.5 million distinct CDR3 sequences listed, roughly 43% were seen once; the top ten hold about 4.1%. Worth noting for this clonotype: Its antigen remains unidentified.

The J segment lost 3 bases and the V segment lost 0 bases, leaving 2 bases of the junction unmatched. This CDR3 has 15 amino acids. Germline CDR1 SGDLS, CDR2 YYNGEE. Total RNA was isolated from each sample in quantities of at least 6 micrograms. Source material: blood. The TCR originated in a woman in her late teens or twenties in good health. The V call is TRBV9, the J call TRBJ1-2; 10 bases match TRBD1. Here the CDR3 reads CASSVGTGGDYGYTF. The CDR3 region has the DNA TGTGCCAGCAGCGTAGGGACAGGGGGGGACTATGGCTACACCTTC.